Below are 28 T cell receptor beta chains sequenced from a single sample in a study of T cells in Graves' hyperthyroidism and ophthalmopathy (dated by TCRdb to the late 2010s). Libraries were made using multiplex PCR. TCRdb shows the sequencer as Illumina HiSeq 2000. Amplification of TCR beta CDR3 regions was carried out from RNA transcripts. For the first round of RT-PCR on the TCR CDR3, the HTBI primer set was used together with the Qiagen OneStep RT-PCR kit. TCRdb reprocessing: public reads trimmed at Q25 with fastp, clones called with MiXCR, in-frame beta chains kept. Rows with one shared CDR3 protein collapse into an entry with the most common genes and DNA. Here the sample has 400,000 to 450,000 distinct CDR3 sequences; approximately 15% occur a single time. Of the sample, 13% falls within the top ten clones. The material sequenced was blood. These receptors were collected from a man between 18 and 35 years old with Graves' ophthalmopathy.

On this clonotype itself: An end of the junction differs from the germline gene, which may be a read error. Here the CDR3 DNA reads TGTGCCATCAGTGAGATGGGAGCCAACACTGAAGCTTTCTTT. Translating it yields CAISEMGANTEAFF. The rearrangement uses TRBV12-3 or TRBV12-4 and TRBJ1-1; D is uncertain. The CDR3 is 14 residues long.

This clonotype was seen ten or more times. CDR3 region: CAAGRKGYNEQFF. In DNA, the CDR3 is TGTGCGGCCGGCAGGAAAGGATACAATGAGCAGTTCTTC. The chain uses TRBV30 and TRBJ2-1; D gene ambiguous. The germline CDR1 and CDR2 sequences are GTSNPN and SVGIG (reference sequence). CDR3 length: 13 amino acids.

This chain links TRBV20-1 with TRBJ1-1; tentative D call: TRBD1 (6 bases). With 7 bases removed from V and 4 bases from J, the gap between germline ends came to 19 bases. The CDR3 is 14 amino acids. Germline CDR1 reads DFQATT; CDR2 reads SNEGSKA (reference sequence). The CDR3 loop is CSGLEGGLGTEAFF. As DNA, the CDR3 is TGCAGTGGGTTGGAGGGGGGATTGGGCACTGAAGCTTTCTTT.

This clonotype was picked up a small number of times. This chain connects TRBV6-1 to TRBJ2-1; TRBD2 might be the D (6 bases). Trimming shortened V by 6 bases and J by 2 bases, and 11 bases separated the two germline ends. The CDR3 is 14 amino acids. Germline values: CDR1 MNHNS, CDR2 SASEGT. DNA of the CDR3: TGTGCCAGCAGGGGGGACTTACCCTACAATGAGCAGTTCTTC. Translation: CASRGDLPYNEQFF.

Regarding this clonotype: A much larger clonotype is one base distant, so this may be a read error. The chain links TRBV27 to TRBJ2-1; 12 nucleotides line up with TRBD2. Germline lookup yields CDR1 MNHEY and CDR2 SMNVEV (reference sequence). With 4 bases clipped from V and 11 bases from J, the junction kept 12 bases outside the gene matches. This CDR3 has 16 amino acids. CDR3 coding DNA: TGTGCCAGCAGTTACCGGACTAGCGGGACAGGGGATAAGCAGTTCTTC. Translation: CASSYRTSGTGDKQFF.

A few counts support this clonotype. DNA of the CDR3: TGTGCCAGCAGTTTGTCGGGAGGGGGAGAGACCCAGTACTTC. It encodes CASSLSGGGETQYF. J is TRBJ2-5 and V is TRBV27; TRBD2 matches 8 bases. Germline V gene data show CDR1 as MNHEY and CDR2 as SMNVEV (reference sequence). Unmatched junction bases numbered 4, after V lost 3 bases and J lost 4 bases. The CDR3 length is 14 residues.

This clonotype occurred many times. The chain has TRBV12-3 or TRBV12-4 and TRBJ2-3, with D hard to call. The CDR3 spans 13 residues. V lost 5 bases and J 4 bases, leaving 10 bases between the germline ends. CDR3 in DNA: TGTGCCAGCAGTGCTTTAGGACCAGATACGCAGTATTTT. Residues: CASSALGPDTQYF.

The chain combines TRBV24-1 with TRBJ2-1; unclear D gene. Germline V gene sequence: CDR1 KGHDR, CDR2 SFDVKD. Trimming took off 3 bases at V and 9 bases at J, with 8 bases between the two ends. The CDR3 has 12 amino acids. For the CDR3, the DNA is TGTGCCACCAGTGATGTTCTGGGTGAGCAGTTCTTC. As protein: CATSDVLGEQFF.

This clonotype has just a few counts. J is TRBJ1-2 and V is TRBV6-5; D possibly corresponds to TRBD1 (5 bases). CDR3 length equals 12 residues. With 1 base removed from V and 8 bases from J, the gap between germline ends came to 8 bases. The germline V gene has CDR1 MNHEY and CDR2 SVGAGI. CDR3 loop: CASSYYGAGYTF. DNA of the CDR3: TGTGCCAGCAGTTACTACGGGGCGGGCTACACCTTC.

This clonotype was picked up many times. Here the CDR3 DNA reads TGCAGTGCTAGAGGACCGAACACAGATACGCAGTATTTT. This gives the protein CSARGPNTDTQYF. This chain connects TRBV20-1 to TRBJ2-3, with D unresolved. Trimming took 1 base from V and 2 from J, leaving 7 bases between them. The CDR3 has 13 residues. CDR1 is DFQATT and CDR2 is SNEGSKA in the germline V gene (reference sequence).

This sequence joins TRBV12-3 or TRBV12-4 and TRBJ1-6; D perhaps matches TRBD1 (5 bases). Deletions cut 5 bases from V and 10 bases from J, with 18 bases between. The CDR3 is 15 amino acids. The CDR3 here is CASSLDSPGGSPLHF. CDR3 nucleotide sequence: TGTGCCAGCAGTCTAGACTCCCCGGGGGGATCACCCCTCCACTTT.

Only a few counts were recorded for this clonotype. A junction end diverges from the germline sequence, so it may reflect a read error. The V gene is TRBV7-9, the J gene TRBJ1-2; possibly TRBD1 for D (6 bases). CDR1 is SEHNR and CDR2 is FQNEAQ in the germline V gene (reference sequence). The CDR3 spans 15 residues. This CDR3 reads CASSLASAGAPLFSF. The CDR3 DNA reads TGTGCCAGCAGCTTAGCGAGCGCAGGGGCCCCTTTGTTCTCCTTC.

This clonotype has ten or more counts. The chain uses TRBV11-2 and TRBJ2-2; the D is unclear. Germline-derived CDR1 and CDR2 are SGHAT and FQNNGV. This CDR3 region has 13 residues. V lost 5 bases, J lost 7 bases, and 11 bases lay in between. This chain's CDR3 is CASSLLPIGELFF. The CDR3 DNA sequence: TGTGCCAGCAGCCTACTACCGATCGGGGAGCTGTTTTTT.

This clonotype has more than one count but fewer than ten. V is TRBV5-1 and J is TRBJ2-3, with 10 bases identical to TRBD2. Germline CDR1 reads SGHRS; CDR2 reads YFSETQ. Unmatched junction bases numbered 7, after V lost 0 bases and J lost 6 bases. The CDR3 has 16 amino acids. The CDR3 nucleotides read TGCGCCAGCAGCTTGGCCAGCGGGGGGGCCAGGGATACGCAGTATTTT. As protein: CASSLASGGARDTQYF.

The rearrangement links TRBV18 to TRBJ1-2; tentative D call: TRBD1 (5 bases). V lost 3 bases, J lost 5 bases, and 13 bases lay in between. This CDR3 has 14 residues. CDR1 is KGHSH and CDR2 is LQKENI in the germline V gene. The CDR3 region has the DNA TGTGCCAGCTCACCGGGGGACCTAAAATATGGCTACACCTTC. Translating gives CASSPGDLKYGYTF.

This rearrangement joins TRBV7-9 to TRBJ2-5, with 10 bases matching TRBD1. CDR3 length equals 16 residues. J gave up 4 bases and V 4 bases, and 9 bases lay outside the gene matches. Looked up from germline, CDR1 is SEHNR and CDR2 is FQNEAQ (reference sequence). The CDR3 here is CASSSGTGELRETQYF. CDR3 nucleotides: TGTGCCAGCAGCTCTGGGACAGGGGAGCTCCGAGAGACCCAGTACTTC. Full variable domain (rest looked up from reference TRBV7-9 and TRBJ2-5): DTGVSQNPRHKITKRGQNVTFRCDPISEHNRLYWYRQTLGQGPEFLTYFQNEAQLEKSRLLSDRFSAERPKGSFSTLEIQRTEQGDSAMYLCASSSGTGELRETQYFGPGTRLLVL.

There are many counts of this clonotype. V and J are TRBV9 and TRBJ2-3; possibly TRBD1 for D (5 bases). Trimming removed 5 bases at V and 7 bases at J, with 11 bases between. There are 12 residues in the CDR3. Germline CDR1 reads SGDLS; CDR2 reads YYNGEE. Written as DNA, the CDR3 is TGTGCCAGCAGTTTCGACAGTTATACGCAGTATTTT. Residues: CASSFDSYTQYF.

The table lists this clonotype with many counts. The chain recombines TRBV5-5 with TRBJ1-1, with D possibly TRBD1 on 6 matching bases. The CDR3 has 16 residues. Trimming took 5 bases from V and 0 from J, leaving 17 bases between them. Per the germline V gene, CDR1 is SGHKS and CDR2 is YYEKEE (reference sequence). The CDR3 DNA sequence: TGTGCCAGCAGAGTAGGGAGGGGGGGCGTGAACACTGAAGCTTTCTTT. Encoded protein: CASRVGRGGVNTEAFF. Together with reference TRBV5-5 and TRBJ1-1, the CDR3 gives the full variable domain: DAGVTQSPTHLIKTRGQQVTLRCSPISGHKSVSWYQQVLGQGPQFIFQYYEKEERGRGNFPDRFSARQFPNYSSELNVNALLLGDSALYLCASRVGRGGVNTEAFFGQGTRLTVV.

This clonotype showed up just a few times. The V call is TRBV6-1, the J call TRBJ1-2; TRBD1 is a possible D gene (6 bases). Germline V gives CDR1 MNHNS, CDR2 SASEGT. This CDR3 is built from 14 residues. V lost 8 bases and J 8 bases, leaving 21 bases between the germline ends. CDR3 amino acids: CASRDSGVILGYTF. The DNA of the CDR3 is TGTGCCAGCCGGGATTCAGGGGTAATTTTGGGCTACACCTTC.

This clonotype has a count of ten or more. The chain links TRBV5-6 to TRBJ1-1; D unresolved. Germline assignment: CDR1 SGHDT and CDR2 YYEEEE. Trimming removed 0 bases at V and 3 bases at J, with 3 bases between. The CDR3 contains 12 residues. The CDR3 here is CASSLADTEAFF. In nucleotides, the CDR3 is TGTGCCAGCAGCTTGGCAGACACTGAAGCTTTCTTT.

The rearrangement joins TRBV4-2 to TRBJ2-1; D is undetermined. Germline-derived CDR1 and CDR2 are LGHNA and YNFKEQ. The CDR3 is made up of 12 amino acids. V lost 5 bases and J 11 bases, leaving 13 bases between the germline ends. CDR3 sequence reads: CASSNEGRQQFF. Here the CDR3 DNA reads TGTGCCAGCAGCAATGAAGGCCGACAGCAGTTCTTC.

There are many counts of this clonotype. J is TRBJ2-7 and V is TRBV29-1; 9 bases agree with TRBD1. CDR3 size: 14 residues. Germline CDR1 reads SQVTM; CDR2 reads ANQGSEA. Trimming removed 7 bases from V and 2 bases from J; junction bases left unmatched: 9. For the CDR3, the DNA is TGCAGCGGACGGTCCGGGACAGGGACCTACGAGCAGTACTTC. It translates to CSGRSGTGTYEQYF.

This chain connects TRBV27 to TRBJ2-1; the match to TRBD2 covers 14 bases. The CDR3 loop spans 15 amino acids. Germline V CDR1 and CDR2: MNHEY, SMNVEV (reference sequence). The J segment lost 7 bases and the V segment lost 4 bases, leaving 3 bases of the junction unmatched. The CDR3 DNA reads as TGTGCCAGCAGTTACGGGACTAGCGGGAGAAATGAGCAGTTCTTC. The encoded protein is CASSYGTSGRNEQFF.

This clonotype was detected many times. This chain links TRBV6-5 with TRBJ2-7; 7 nucleotides align to TRBD2. The junction had 6 bases not matched to a gene; V was cut back by 0 bases and J by 4 bases. The CDR3 contains 15 residues. The germline V gene encodes CDR1 MNHEY and CDR2 SVGAGI. This CDR3 reads CASSYSKSSGYEQYF. The CDR3 coding sequence is TGTGCCAGCAGTTACTCGAAATCTAGCGGATACGAGCAGTACTTC.

There are a few counts of this clonotype. V usage is TRBV7-9 and J usage is TRBJ2-2; TRBD2 matches at 8 bases. CDR3 length: 16 amino acids. Germline loops: CDR1 SEHNR, CDR2 FQNEAQ (reference sequence). The trim removed 5 bases at V and 4 bases at J, leaving 9 bases unmatched. The CDR3, as DNA: TGTGCCAGCAGCCCAAGCGGGAGATGGGGCACCGGGGAGCTGTTTTTT. Its translation: CASSPSGRWGTGELFF. The variable domain in full, with the rest retrieved from reference TRBV7-9 and TRBJ2-2, is DTGVSQNPRHKITKRGQNVTFRCDPISEHNRLYWYRQTLGQGPEFLTYFQNEAQLEKSRLLSDRFSAERPKGSFSTLEIQRTEQGDSAMYLCASSPSGRWGTGELFFGEGSRLTVL.

This clonotype has just a few counts. J is TRBJ1-1 and V is TRBV7-9; D not certain. Germline V gives CDR1 SEHNR, CDR2 FQNEAQ (reference sequence). V was pared by 4 bases and J by 7 bases, with 10 bases between. This CDR3 is built from 12 residues. The CDR3 spells CASSSGGYEAFF. The CDR3 DNA is TGTGCCAGCAGCTCGGGAGGTTATGAAGCTTTCTTT.

This clonotype was recorded at least ten times. The chain carries TRBV3-1 and TRBJ2-7; possible D gene TRBD2, 5 bases. Germline assignment: CDR1 LGHDT and CDR2 YNNKEL (reference sequence). This CDR3 region has 14 residues. V was shortened by 2 bases and J by 0 bases, with 8 bases between the two germline ends. The CDR3 is CASSQTAASYEQYF. The CDR3 DNA reads TGTGCCAGCAGCCAAACAGCGGCCTCCTACGAGCAGTACTTC.

The rearrangement uses TRBV29-1 and TRBJ2-6, with 10 bases aligning to TRBD1. CDR3 length: 18 amino acids. Germline V gene sequence: CDR1 SQVTM, CDR2 ANQGSEA. Unmatched junction bases numbered 10, after V lost 5 bases and J lost 0 bases. DNA of the CDR3: TGCAGCGTTCTTGACAGGGGGCGATTCTCCTCTGGGGCCAACGTCCTGACTTTC. Translation gives CSVLDRGRFSSGANVLTF.